The clone carrying this T cell receptor (beta chain) has at least ten counts. Its antigen remains unidentified. This record comes from a study of T cell repertoires in cytomegalovirus infection. Overall study: Both a matching HLA type and CMV infection were indicated by public TCR beta signatures. Study results and limitations: There were HLA-C-restricted CMV-specific TCR beta clonotypes dominating the ex vivo response.

Per germline, CDR1 SGHTA and CDR2 FQGNSA. The ends were cut back, 4 bases at V and 0 bases at J, with 12 bases in the middle. The CDR3 consists of 16 residues. TCRdb fed the reads into MiXCR, producing one record per CDR3 protein. The sample lists roughly 230,000 distinct CDR3 sequences, 22% seen once, with 15% to 20% in the top ten. The rearrangement joins TRBV7-2 to TRBJ2-2, with D perhaps TRBD2 (6 bases). This sequence was found in a human donor in good health (CMV status not recorded). Some clones in this sample may be carry-over from other donors' samples. Sequencing used CD8+ T cells from PBMCs. The CDR3 spells CASSSRLGANTGELFF. The CDR3, as DNA: TGTGCCAGCAGCTCCCGACTAGGGGCGAACACCGGGGAGCTGTTTTTT.